These 3 T cell receptor beta chains came from one sample sequenced in a study of naive and memory T cell subsets (TCRdb year 2017). To prepare the library, UMI-ligation and nested PCR was applied. For sequencing, an Illumina MiSeq was employed. The beta constant-region primer was an equimolar mix of two oligonucleotides covering both TRBC1 and TRBC2. Using fastp trimming at Q25 and MiXCR clonotype assembly, TCRdb reanalyzed the public sequencing data and kept in-frame beta chains. Rows with one shared CDR3 protein collapse into an entry with the most common genes and DNA. Present in this sample are some 83,000 distinct CDR3 sequences, about an eighth of which were seen just once. Around 0.99% of the sample comes from the top ten. The sequencing sample was made of central memory CD4+ T cells from blood. In the paper's terms, the cell subset or site label means: central memory, CD45RA- CD27+. These receptors all stem from a human donor in good health.

The chain joins TRBV4-1 to TRBJ1-2, with D hard to call. The CDR3 spans 11 residues. Germline loops: CDR1 MGHRA, CDR2 YSYEKL. Between the trimmed V and J ends, which lost 3 bases and 8 bases, there was a span of 7 bases. CDR3 nucleotides: TGCGCCAGCAGCCACCCCGGGGGCTACACCTTC. Its translation: CASSHPGGYTF.

This clonotype was found many times. The rearrangement uses TRBV6-6 and TRBJ2-2, with D perhaps TRBD1 (5 bases). V lost 2 bases, J lost 4 bases, and 5 bases lay in between. This CDR3 spans 13 amino acids. Looked up from germline, CDR1 is MNHNY and CDR2 is SVGAGI (reference sequence). This CDR3 is CASSYRGTGELFF. CDR3 sequence (DNA): TGTGCCAGCAGTTACAGGGGCACCGGGGAGCTGTTTTTT.

This clonotype was observed a few times. The chain uses TRBV14 and TRBJ2-2; 9 bases agree with TRBD1. Trimming cost V 3 bases and J 2 bases; bases outside gene matches: 4. CDR1 and CDR2 from the germline V gene are SGHDN and FVKESK. This CDR3 has 16 amino acids. CDR3: CASSHSGQGNTGELFF. The CDR3, as DNA: TGTGCCAGCAGCCACTCGGGACAGGGCAACACCGGGGAGCTGTTTTTT.